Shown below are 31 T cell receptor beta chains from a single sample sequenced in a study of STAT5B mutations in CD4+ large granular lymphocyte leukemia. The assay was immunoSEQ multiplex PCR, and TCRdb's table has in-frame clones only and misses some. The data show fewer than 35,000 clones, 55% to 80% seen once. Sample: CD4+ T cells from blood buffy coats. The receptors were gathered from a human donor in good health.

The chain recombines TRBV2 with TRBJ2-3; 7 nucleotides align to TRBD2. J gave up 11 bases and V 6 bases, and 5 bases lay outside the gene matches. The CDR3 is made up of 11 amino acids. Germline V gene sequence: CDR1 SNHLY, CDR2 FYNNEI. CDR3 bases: TGTGCCAGCAGCCAGCGGGGATTGCAGTATTTT. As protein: CASSQRGLQYF.

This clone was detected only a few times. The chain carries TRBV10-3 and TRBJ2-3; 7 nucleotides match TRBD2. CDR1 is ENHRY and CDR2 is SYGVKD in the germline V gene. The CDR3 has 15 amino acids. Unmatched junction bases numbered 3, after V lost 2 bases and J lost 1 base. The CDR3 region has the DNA TGTGCCATCAGTGAGCGAAGCGGGGGCACAGATACGCAGTATTTT. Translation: CAISERSGGTDTQYF.

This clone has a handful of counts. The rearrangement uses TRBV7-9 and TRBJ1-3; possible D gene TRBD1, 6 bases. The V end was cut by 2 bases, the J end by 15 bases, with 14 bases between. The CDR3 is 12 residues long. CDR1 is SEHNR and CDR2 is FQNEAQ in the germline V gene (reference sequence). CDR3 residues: CASSLPGGVKYF. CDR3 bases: TGTGCCAGCAGCTTACCCGGGGGCGTGAAATATTTT.

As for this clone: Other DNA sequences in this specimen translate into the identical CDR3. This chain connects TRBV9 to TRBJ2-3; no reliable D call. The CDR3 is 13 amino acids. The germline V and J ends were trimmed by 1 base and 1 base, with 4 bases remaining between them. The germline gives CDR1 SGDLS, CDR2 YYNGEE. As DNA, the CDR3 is TGTGCCAGCAGCGTAACAGGCACAGATACGCAGTATTTT. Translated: CASSVTGTDTQYF.

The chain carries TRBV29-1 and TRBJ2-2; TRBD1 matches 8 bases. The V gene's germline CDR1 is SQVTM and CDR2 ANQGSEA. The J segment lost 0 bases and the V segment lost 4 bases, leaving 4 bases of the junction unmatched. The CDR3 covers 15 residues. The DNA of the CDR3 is TGCAGCGTTGGAGGGGACAGGACGAACACCGGGGAGCTGTTTTTT. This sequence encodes CSVGGDRTNTGELFF.

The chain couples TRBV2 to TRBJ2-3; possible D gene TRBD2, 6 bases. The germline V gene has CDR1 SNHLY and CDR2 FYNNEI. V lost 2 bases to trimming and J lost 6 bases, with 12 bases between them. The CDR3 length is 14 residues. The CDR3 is CASSEMRGSDTQYF. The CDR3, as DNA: TGTGCCAGCAGTGAAATGCGGGGATCGGATACGCAGTATTTT.

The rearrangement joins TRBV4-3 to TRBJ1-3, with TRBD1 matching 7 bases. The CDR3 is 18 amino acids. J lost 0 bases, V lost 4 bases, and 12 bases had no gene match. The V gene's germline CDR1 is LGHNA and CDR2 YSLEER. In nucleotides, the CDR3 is TGCGCCAGCAGCCGAAAACGGGGCGACAGGGCCTCTGGAAACACCATATATTTT. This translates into CASSRKRGDRASGNTIYF.

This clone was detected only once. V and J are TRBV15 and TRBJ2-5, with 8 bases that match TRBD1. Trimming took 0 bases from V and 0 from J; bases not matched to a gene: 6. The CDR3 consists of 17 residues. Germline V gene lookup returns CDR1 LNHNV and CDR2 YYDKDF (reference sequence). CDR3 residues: CATSRDMGQVYQETQYF. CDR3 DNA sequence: TGTGCCACCAGCAGAGATATGGGACAGGTGTACCAAGAGACCCAGTACTTC. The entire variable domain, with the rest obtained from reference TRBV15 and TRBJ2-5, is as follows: DAMVIQNPRYQVTQFGKPVTLSCSQTLNHNVMYWYQQKSSQAPKLLFHYYDKDFNNEADTPDNFQSRRPNTSFCFLDIRSPGLGDTAMYLCATSRDMGQVYQETQYFGPGTRLLVL.

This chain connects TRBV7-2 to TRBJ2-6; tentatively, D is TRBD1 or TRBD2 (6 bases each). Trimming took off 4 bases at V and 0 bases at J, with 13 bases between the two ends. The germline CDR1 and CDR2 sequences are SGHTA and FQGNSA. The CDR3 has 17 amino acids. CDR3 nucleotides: TGTGCCAGCAGCTCGAGGGGGGCAATCTCTGGGGCCAACGTCCTGACTTTC. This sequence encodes CASSSRGAISGANVLTF.

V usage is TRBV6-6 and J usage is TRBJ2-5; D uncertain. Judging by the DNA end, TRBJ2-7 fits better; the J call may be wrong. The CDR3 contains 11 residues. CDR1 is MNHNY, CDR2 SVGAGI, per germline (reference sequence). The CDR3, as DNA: TGTGCCAGCAGTTACAGAGCCGAGCAGTACTTC. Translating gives CASSYRAEQYF.

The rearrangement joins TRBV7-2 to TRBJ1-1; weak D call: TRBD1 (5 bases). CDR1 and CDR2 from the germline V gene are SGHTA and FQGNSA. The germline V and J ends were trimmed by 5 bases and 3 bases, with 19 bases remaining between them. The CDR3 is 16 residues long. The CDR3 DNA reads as TGTGCCAGCAGCATCATCACCACAGGTAGGGACACTGAAGCTTTCTTT. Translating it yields CASSIITTGRDTEAFF.

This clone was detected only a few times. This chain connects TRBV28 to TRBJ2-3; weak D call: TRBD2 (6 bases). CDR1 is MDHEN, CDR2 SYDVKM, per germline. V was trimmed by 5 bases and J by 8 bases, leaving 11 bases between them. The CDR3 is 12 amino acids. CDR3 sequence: CASSRLGGTQYF. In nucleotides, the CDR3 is TGTGCCAGCAGTCGACTGGGAGGTACGCAGTATTTT.

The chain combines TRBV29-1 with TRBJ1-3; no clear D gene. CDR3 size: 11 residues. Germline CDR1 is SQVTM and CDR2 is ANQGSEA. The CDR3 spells CAGRSGNTIYF. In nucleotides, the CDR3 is TGCGCAGGCCGATCTGGAAACACCATATATTTT. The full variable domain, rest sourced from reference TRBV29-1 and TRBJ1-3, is SAVISQKPSRDICQRGTSLTIQCQVDSQVTMMFWYRQQPGQSLTLIATANQGSEATYESGFVIDKFPISRPNLTFSTLTVSNMSPEDSSIYLCAGRSGNTIYFGEGSWLTVV.

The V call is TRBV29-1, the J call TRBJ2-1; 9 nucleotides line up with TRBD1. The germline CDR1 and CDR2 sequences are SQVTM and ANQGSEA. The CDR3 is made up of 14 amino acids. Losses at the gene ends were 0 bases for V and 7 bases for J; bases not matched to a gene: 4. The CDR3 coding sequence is TGCAGCGTTGAAGACATGACAGGGGGGAATGAGCAGTTCTTC. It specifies CSVEDMTGGNEQFF.

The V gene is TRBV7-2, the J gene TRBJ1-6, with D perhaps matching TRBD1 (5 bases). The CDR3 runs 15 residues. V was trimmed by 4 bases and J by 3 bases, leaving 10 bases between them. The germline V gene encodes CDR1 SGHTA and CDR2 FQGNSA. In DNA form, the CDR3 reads TGTGCCAGCAGCTGGGGACGGAGCTATAATTCACCCCTCCACTTT. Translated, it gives CASSWGRSYNSPLHF.

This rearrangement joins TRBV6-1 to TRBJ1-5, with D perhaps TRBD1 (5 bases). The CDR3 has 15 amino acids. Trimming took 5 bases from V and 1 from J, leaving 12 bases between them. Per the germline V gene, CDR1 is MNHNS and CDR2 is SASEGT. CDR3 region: CASSSQAGSNQPQHF. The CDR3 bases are TGTGCCAGCAGTAGTCAGGCAGGGAGCAATCAGCCCCAGCATTTT.

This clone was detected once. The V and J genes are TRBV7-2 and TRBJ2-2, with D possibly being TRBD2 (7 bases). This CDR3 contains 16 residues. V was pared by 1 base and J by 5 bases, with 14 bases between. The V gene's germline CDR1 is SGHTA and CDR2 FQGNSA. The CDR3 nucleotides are TGTGCCAGCAGCTTAGAAGGGGGGGTAGGGACCGGGGAGCTGTTTTTT. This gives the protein CASSLEGGVGTGELFF.

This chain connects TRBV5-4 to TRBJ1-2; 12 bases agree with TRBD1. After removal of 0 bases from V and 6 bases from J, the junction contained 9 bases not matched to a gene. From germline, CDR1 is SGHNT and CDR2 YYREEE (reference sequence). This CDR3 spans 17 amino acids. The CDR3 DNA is TGTGCCAGCAGCTTGGGGGGGGGACAGGGGGCGCGTGATGGCTACACCTTC. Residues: CASSLGGGQGARDGYTF.

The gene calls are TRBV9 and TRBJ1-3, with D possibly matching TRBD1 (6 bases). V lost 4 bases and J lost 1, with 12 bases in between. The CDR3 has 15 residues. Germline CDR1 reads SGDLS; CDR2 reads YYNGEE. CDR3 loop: CASSPSGQSGNTIYF. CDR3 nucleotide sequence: TGTGCCAGCAGCCCTTCCGGACAGTCTGGAAACACCATATATTTT.

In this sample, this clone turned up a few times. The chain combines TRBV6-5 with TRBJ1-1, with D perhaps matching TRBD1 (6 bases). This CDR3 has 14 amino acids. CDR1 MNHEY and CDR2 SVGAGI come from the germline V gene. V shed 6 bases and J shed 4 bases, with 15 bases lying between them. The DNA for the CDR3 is TGTGCCAGCAGAACTACAGGGTATCCCACTGAAGCTTTCTTT. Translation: CASRTTGYPTEAFF.

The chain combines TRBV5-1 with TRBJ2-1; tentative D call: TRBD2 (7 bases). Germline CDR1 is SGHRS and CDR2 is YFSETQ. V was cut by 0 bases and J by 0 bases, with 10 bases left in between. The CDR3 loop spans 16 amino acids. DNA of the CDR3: TGCGCCAGCAGCTTGGCGGGGGGCTTCTCCTACAATGAGCAGTTCTTC. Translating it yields CASSLAGGFSYNEQFF.

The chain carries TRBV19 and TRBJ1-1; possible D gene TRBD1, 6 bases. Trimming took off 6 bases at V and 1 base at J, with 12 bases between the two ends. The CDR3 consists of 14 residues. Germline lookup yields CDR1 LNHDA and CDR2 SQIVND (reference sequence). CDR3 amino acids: CASSKRTENTEAFF. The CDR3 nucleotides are TGTGCCAGTAGCAAGCGGACAGAGAACACTGAAGCTTTCTTT.

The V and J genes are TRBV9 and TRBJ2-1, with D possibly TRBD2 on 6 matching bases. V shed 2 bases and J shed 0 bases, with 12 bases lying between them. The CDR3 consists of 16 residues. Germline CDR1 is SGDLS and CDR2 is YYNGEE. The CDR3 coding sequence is TGTGCCAGCAGCGTGGCCCGGGGGAACTCCTACAATGAGCAGTTCTTC. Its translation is CASSVARGNSYNEQFF.

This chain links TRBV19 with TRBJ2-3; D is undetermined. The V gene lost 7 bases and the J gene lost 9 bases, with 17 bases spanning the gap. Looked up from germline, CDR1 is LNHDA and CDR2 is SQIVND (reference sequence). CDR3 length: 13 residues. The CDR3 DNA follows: TGTGCCAGTAATCCGACGTCTACCAGCACGCAGTATTTT. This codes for CASNPTSTSTQYF.

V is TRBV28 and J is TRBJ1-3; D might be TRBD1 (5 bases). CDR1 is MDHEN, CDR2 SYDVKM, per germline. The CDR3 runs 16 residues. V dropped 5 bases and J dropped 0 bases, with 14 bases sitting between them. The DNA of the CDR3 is TGTGCCAGCAGTAGCCACCGGGGGTACTCTGGAAACACCATATATTTT. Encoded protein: CASSSHRGYSGNTIYF.

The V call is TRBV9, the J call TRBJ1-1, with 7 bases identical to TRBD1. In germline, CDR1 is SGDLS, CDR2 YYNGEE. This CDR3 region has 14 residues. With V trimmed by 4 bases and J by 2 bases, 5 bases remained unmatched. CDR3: CASSSQGVNTEAFF. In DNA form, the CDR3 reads TGTGCCAGCAGCTCCCAGGGGGTAAACACTGAAGCTTTCTTT.

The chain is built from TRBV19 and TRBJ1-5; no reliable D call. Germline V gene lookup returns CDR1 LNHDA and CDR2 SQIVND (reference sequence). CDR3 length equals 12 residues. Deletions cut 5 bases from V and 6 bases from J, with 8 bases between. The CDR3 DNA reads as TGTGCCAGTAGTGGGTTGGCTCAGCCCCAGCATTTT. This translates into CASSGLAQPQHF. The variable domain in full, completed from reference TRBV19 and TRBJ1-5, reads DGGITQSPKYLFRKEGQNVTLSCEQNLNHDAMYWYRQDPGQGLRLIYYSQIVNDFQKGDIAEGYSVSREKKESFPLTVTSAQKNPTAFYLCASSGLAQPQHFGDGTRLSIL.

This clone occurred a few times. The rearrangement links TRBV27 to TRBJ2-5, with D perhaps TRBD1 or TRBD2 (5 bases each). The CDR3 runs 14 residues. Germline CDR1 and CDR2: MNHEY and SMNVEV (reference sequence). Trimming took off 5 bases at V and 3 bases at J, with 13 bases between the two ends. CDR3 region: CASSPGLGEETQYF. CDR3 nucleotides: TGTGCCAGCAGTCCGGGGTTGGGGGAAGAGACCCAGTACTTC.

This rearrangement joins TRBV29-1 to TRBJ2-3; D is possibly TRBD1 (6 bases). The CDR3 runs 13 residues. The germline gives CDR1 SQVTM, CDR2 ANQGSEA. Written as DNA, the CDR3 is TGCAGTCATGGGGGCCTAAGCTCGAATACGCAGTATTTT. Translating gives CSHGGLSSNTQYF.

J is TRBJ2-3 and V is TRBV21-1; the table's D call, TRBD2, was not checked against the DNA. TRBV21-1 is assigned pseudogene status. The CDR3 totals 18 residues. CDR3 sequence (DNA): TGTGCCAGCAGCACCTTACACCGGGACTCCACTAGCACAGATACGCAGTATTTT. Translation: CASSTLHRDSTSTDTQYF.

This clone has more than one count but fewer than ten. The CDR3 region is CASSTRQGSGETQYF. The CDR3 region has the DNA TGCGCCAGCAGCACCCGACAGGGCTCAGGGGAGACCCAGTACTTC. The chain uses TRBV5-1 and TRBJ2-5; TRBD1 matches at 7 bases. Germline V gene lookup returns CDR1 SGHRS and CDR2 YFSETQ. The ends lost 4 bases at V and 5 bases at J; junction bases unmatched: 11. This CDR3 has 15 amino acids.